This T cell receptor (beta chain) was profiled in a study of blood T cell repertoires in COVID-19. Whole-study context: From the United States, Italy and Spain came samples of acute and convalescent COVID-19. Nucleic acid was either cDNA or gDNA, and it came from T cells, B-cell-depleted T cells, or PBMCs.

How the authors handled the data: Estimation of nucleated cell counts relied on the amplification of reference gene primers. Sequencing used immunoSEQ multiplex PCR; TCRdb keeps in-frame clones, though not all of them. V, J and clone size were drawn from that table, and D and trimming were deduced from the DNA. In the table there are about 230,000 clones, 80% to 90% of which are singletons. On this clone: At one boundary the junction diverges from the germline segment, which might be a read error.

Enrolment of Seattle patients took place during active infection, and they were followed longitudinally. Germline-derived CDR1 and CDR2 are ENHRY and SYGVKD. This CDR3 has 13 amino acids. The receptor comes from a man between 45 and 60 years old with COVID-19, enrolled during active disease. Sequences were obtained from peripheral blood. The chain is built from TRBV10-3 and TRBJ1-2; D ambiguous. The CDR3 here is CAVSQNTNYGYTF. DNA of the CDR3: TGTGCCGTCAGCCAGAACACTAACTATGGCTACACCTTC.